The 8 T cell receptor beta chains below come from one sample, sequenced in a study of T cell changes during pregnancy in multiple sclerosis (dated by TCRdb to about 2019). The library came from the immunoSEQ multiplex PCR assay. TCRdb's version of the immuneACCESS table is confined to in-frame rearrangements and falls short of the full clone set. An unresolved V gene accounts for under half of the shortfall where checked; the remainder is of unknown origin. This sample comprises approximately 32,000 clones, about 91% of them detected only once. The ten largest clones capture more than 9% of the sample. Material: CD8+ T cells from peripheral blood mononuclear cells, obtained in the second trimester of pregnancy. The receptors derive from a female donor with multiple sclerosis, enrolled in a pregnancy study.

The V call is TRBV5-1, the J call TRBJ2-3; 7 positions match TRBD1. The CDR3 sequence is 13 residues long. Germline values: CDR1 SGHRS, CDR2 YFSETQ. The V segment lost 6 bases and the J segment 3 bases; nucleotides outside the gene matches: 4. The CDR3 DNA sequence: TGCGCCAGCACCCCACAGGGGACAGATACGCAGTATTTT. Protein product: CASTPQGTDTQYF.

This chain uses TRBV2 with TRBJ1-1; D possibly corresponds to TRBD1 (5 bases). Trimming removed 0 bases at V and 5 bases at J, with 13 bases between. CDR1 and CDR2 from the germline V gene are SNHLY and FYNNEI. The CDR3 totals 15 residues. Here the CDR3 DNA reads TGTGCCAGCAGTGAAGCCAAGGGGCGGGGGACTGAAGCTTTCTTT. This translates into CASSEAKGRGTEAFF.

The chain is built from TRBV9 and TRBJ2-7, with TRBD2 matching 8 bases. Germline CDR1 reads SGDLS; CDR2 reads YYNGEE. CDR3 length: 13 residues. V was clipped by 9 bases and J by 1 base; unmatched bases: 6. The CDR3 region has the DNA TGTGCCACCTGGACTAGCCTTTCCTACGAGCAGTACTTC. Protein sequence: CATWTSLSYEQYF.

The rearrangement uses TRBV5-4 and TRBJ2-7; TRBD2 aligns across 8 bases. This CDR3 spans 13 amino acids. Germline V gene lookup returns CDR1 SGHNT and CDR2 YYREEE (reference sequence). Trimming removed 3 bases from V and 6 bases from J; junction bases left unmatched: 5. Here the CDR3 DNA reads TGTGCCAGCAGCTCGATAGCGGGACGCGAGCAGTACTTC. Its translation: CASSSIAGREQYF.

CDR3 bases: TGTGCCATCAGTGAGTCAGCCGTGGTTAGCGGGGTATCCTACGAGCAGTACTTC. Translated, it gives CAISESAVVSGVSYEQYF. V usage is TRBV10-3 and J usage is TRBJ2-7, with 8 bases aligning to TRBD2. CDR1 is ENHRY and CDR2 is SYGVKD in the germline V gene. V lost 0 bases and J lost 1; bases outside the gene matches: 11. The CDR3 spans 18 residues.

The V and J genes are TRBV27 and TRBJ2-7; 10 positions match TRBD2. Trimming cost V 7 bases and J 1 base; bases outside gene matches: 7. CDR1 MNHEY and CDR2 SMNVEV come from the germline V gene (reference sequence). The CDR3 is 15 amino acids. CDR3 nucleotides: TGTGCCAGCAAGAAAGCGGGAGGGCGATCCTACGAGCAGTACTTC. Protein product: CASKKAGGRSYEQYF.

This chain links TRBV10-2 with TRBJ2-1; 10 nucleotides line up with TRBD1. The CDR3 is 13 residues long. V shed 7 bases, J shed 7 bases, and the junction held 4 bases outside the gene matches. Germline values: CDR1 WSHSY, CDR2 SAAADI. This CDR3 reads CASTGTGVNEQFF. The CDR3 DNA follows: TGCGCCAGCACCGGGACAGGGGTGAATGAGCAGTTCTTC.

V is TRBV5-5 and J is TRBJ1-2; tentatively, D is TRBD1 (6 bases). Trimming stripped 4 bases from V and 0 bases from J, with 16 bases between. CDR1 SGHKS and CDR2 YYEKEE come from the germline V gene (reference sequence). The CDR3 is 16 residues long. The CDR3 protein is CASSPLTTGTNYGYTF. In DNA, the CDR3 is TGTGCCAGCAGCCCCCTAACCACAGGGACTAACTATGGCTACACCTTC.